The sequence of this T cell receptor (beta chain) was determined in a study of blood T cell repertoires in COVID-19. Study details: Researchers got acute and convalescent COVID-19 samples from the United States, Italy and Spain.

Per the original methods: Counts of nucleated cells, estimated from reference gene primer amplification, were obtained. Assay: immunoSEQ multiplex PCR; the TCRdb copy retains only in-frame clones and omits some. V and J calls and clone size are those listed in that table; D and trimming were worked out from the DNA. The table records about 300,000 clones, roughly nine tenths of them present only once. The source material was peripheral blood. This TCR derives from a young man who had recovered from COVID-19.

The CDR3 here is CASSASLQSAGTEAFF. Written as DNA, the CDR3 is TGTGCCAGCAGCGCGTCGTTACAGTCAGCAGGCACTGAAGCTTTCTTT. V usage is TRBV11-2 and J usage is TRBJ1-1; no reliable D call. CDR1 and CDR2 from the germline V gene are SGHAT and FQNNGV. The CDR3 has 16 residues. Trimming shortened V by 5 bases and J by 4 bases, and 20 bases separated the two germline ends.